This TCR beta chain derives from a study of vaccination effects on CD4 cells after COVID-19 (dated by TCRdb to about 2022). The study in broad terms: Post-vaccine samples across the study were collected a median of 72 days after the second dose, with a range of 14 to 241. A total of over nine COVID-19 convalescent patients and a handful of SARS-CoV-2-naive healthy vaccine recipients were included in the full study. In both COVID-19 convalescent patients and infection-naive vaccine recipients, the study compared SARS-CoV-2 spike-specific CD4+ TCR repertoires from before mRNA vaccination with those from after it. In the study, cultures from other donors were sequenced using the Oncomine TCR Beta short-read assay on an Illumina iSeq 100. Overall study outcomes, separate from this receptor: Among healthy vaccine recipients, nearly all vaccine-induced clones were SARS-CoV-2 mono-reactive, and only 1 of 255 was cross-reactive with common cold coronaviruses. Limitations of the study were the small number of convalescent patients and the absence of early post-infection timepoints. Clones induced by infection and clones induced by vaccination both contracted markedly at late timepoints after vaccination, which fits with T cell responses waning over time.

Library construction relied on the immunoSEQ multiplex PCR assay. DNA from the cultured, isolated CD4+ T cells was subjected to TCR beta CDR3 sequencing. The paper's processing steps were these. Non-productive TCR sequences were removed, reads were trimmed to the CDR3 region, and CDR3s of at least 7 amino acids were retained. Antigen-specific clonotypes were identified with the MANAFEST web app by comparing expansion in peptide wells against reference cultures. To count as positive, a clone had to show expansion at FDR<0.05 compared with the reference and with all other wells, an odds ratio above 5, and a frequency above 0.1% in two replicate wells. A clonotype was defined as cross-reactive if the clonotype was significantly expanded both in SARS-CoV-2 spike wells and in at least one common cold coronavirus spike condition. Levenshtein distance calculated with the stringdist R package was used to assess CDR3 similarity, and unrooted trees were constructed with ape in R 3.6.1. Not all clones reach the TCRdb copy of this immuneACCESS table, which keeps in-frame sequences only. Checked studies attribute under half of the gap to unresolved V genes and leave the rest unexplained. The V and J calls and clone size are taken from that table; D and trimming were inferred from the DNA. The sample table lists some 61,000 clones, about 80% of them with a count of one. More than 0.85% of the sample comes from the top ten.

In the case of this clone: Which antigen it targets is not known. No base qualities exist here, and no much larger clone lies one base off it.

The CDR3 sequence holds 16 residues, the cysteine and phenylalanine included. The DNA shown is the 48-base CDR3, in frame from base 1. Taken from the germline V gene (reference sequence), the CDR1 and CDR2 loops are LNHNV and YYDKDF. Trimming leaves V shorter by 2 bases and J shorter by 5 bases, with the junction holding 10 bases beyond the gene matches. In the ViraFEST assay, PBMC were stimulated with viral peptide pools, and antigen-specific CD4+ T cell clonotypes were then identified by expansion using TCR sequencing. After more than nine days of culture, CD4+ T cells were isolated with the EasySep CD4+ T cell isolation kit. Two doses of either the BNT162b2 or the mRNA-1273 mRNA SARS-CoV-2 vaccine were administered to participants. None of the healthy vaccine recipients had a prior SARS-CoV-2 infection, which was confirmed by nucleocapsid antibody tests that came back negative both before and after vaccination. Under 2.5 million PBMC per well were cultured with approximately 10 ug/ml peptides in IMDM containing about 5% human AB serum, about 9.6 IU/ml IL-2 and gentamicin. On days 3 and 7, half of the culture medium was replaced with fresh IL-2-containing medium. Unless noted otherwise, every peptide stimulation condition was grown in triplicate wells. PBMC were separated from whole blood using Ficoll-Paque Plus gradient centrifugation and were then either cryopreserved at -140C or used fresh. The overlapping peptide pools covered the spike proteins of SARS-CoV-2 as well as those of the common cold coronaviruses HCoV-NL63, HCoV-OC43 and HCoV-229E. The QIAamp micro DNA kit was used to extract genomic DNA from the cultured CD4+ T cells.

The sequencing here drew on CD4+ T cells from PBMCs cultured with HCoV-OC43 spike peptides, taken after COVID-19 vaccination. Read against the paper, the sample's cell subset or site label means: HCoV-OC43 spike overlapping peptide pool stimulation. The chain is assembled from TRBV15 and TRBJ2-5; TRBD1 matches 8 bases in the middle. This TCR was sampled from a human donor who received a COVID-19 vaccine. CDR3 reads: CATSRSWDRLDETQYF. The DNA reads TGTGCCACCAGCAGATCATGGGACAGGTTGGACGAGACCCAGTACTTC.